This T cell receptor (beta chain) was found in a study of low-dose radiotherapy and immunotherapy resistance in tumors. With TRAV- and TRBV-specific primers, first-strand cDNA was made, covering the alpha and beta chains. For amplifying TCRs, the PCR ran for 15 to 20 cycles with Phusion, which was used together with a constant-region primer and the adapter on the V primers. TCRdb reprocessed the reads with MiXCR, giving one entry per CDR3 protein. The sample records about 39,000 distinct CDR3 sequences, around 21% being singletons. This clonotype has ten or more counts. The V and J ends lost 0 bases and 5 bases respectively, with 7 bases between them. The germline V gene has CDR1 LGHNA and CDR2 YNFKEQ. The CDR3 contains 13 residues. Time point in this sample: after trial treatment. Regarding treatment: LDRT plus nivolumab, ipilimumab, low-dose cyclophosphamide and aspirin (RACIN trial).

This TCR was sampled from a female donor with ovarian cancer. The chain employs TRBV4-2 and TRBJ2-5, with D uncertain. Sequencing used PBMCs, obtained after low-dose radiotherapy plus immunotherapy. The CDR3 DNA follows: TGTGCCAGCAGCCAAGATGTGGGGGAGACCCAGTACTTC. Translation: CASSQDVGETQYF.